Following are 28 T cell receptor beta chains from one sample sequenced in a study of blood T cell repertoires in COVID-19. Here immunoSEQ multiplex PCR was the method, and the copy in TCRdb shows in-frame clones only, minus some. The sample consists of approximately 110,000 clones, around 86% of them appearing once. Sequencing used peripheral blood. Source of these receptors: a human donor in a cohort sampled during active COVID-19.

The genes are TRBV7-2 and TRBJ2-2; tentative D call: TRBD2 (6 bases). Germline lookup yields CDR1 SGHTA and CDR2 FQGNSA. This CDR3 has 15 residues. V lost 3 bases to trimming and J lost 4 bases, with 12 bases between them. CDR3 in amino acids: CASSFGGISTGELFF. CDR3 DNA: TGTGCCAGCAGCTTTGGCGGGATTAGCACCGGGGAGCTGTTTTTT.

The sample holds a few counts of this clone. The chain carries TRBV12-5 and TRBJ2-1; D unresolved. The germline V gene has CDR1 LGHNT and CDR2 FRNRAP. Trimming removed 3 bases from V and 2 bases from J, with 5 bases in between. This CDR3 has 13 residues. The CDR3, as DNA: TGTGCTAGTGGTTTATATACCTACAATGAGCAGTTCTTC. This sequence encodes CASGLYTYNEQFF.

V is TRBV12-3 or TRBV12-4 and J is TRBJ2-5; D gene ambiguous. V gave up 6 bases and J gave up 0 bases, with 5 bases separating them. The CDR3 sequence is 12 residues long. CDR3 residues: CASRQYQETQYF. For the CDR3, the DNA is TGTGCCAGCAGACAGTACCAAGAGACCCAGTACTTC.

This clone came up once. CDR3 bases: TGTGCCAGCAGCTTAGATGGGGGCGTAGCCAAAAACATTCAGTACTTC. This translates into CASSLDGGVAKNIQYF. The V call is TRBV11-2, the J call TRBJ2-4; D perhaps matches TRBD1 (6 bases). The CDR3 is 16 residues long. Germline values: CDR1 SGHAT, CDR2 FQNNGV. Trimming shortened V by 0 bases and J by 0 bases, and 9 bases separated the two germline ends.

V is TRBV19 and J is TRBJ2-4, with 9 bases aligning to TRBD1. Germline CDR1 and CDR2: LNHDA and SQIVND (reference sequence). This CDR3 has 14 amino acids. CDR3 nucleotide sequence: TGTGCTTCAAGGGACAGGGAGACCAAAAACATTCAGTACTTC. Its translation: CASRDRETKNIQYF.

The chain links TRBV7-3 to TRBJ2-2, with 9 bases that match TRBD2. J lost 6 bases, V lost 3 bases, and 5 bases had no gene match. The V gene's germline CDR1 is SGHTA and CDR2 FQGTGA. The CDR3 length is 15 residues. The CDR3, as DNA: TGTGCCAGCAGCTTCCGGGCGGGAGGGTCCGGGGAGCTGTTTTTT. This codes for CASSFRAGGSGELFF.

The table lists this clone with a count of one. The rearrangement uses TRBV29-1 and TRBJ2-1, with TRBD1 matching over 11 bases. This CDR3 contains 14 residues. From germline, CDR1 is SQVTM and CDR2 ANQGSEA. V was pared by 4 bases and J by 7 bases, with 6 bases of the junction left unmatched. This CDR3 reads CSVGDGQGANEQFF. In nucleotides, the CDR3 is TGCAGCGTTGGCGATGGACAGGGGGCGAATGAGCAGTTCTTC.

This chain links TRBV15 with TRBJ2-7, with a weak D call TRBD1 (6 bases). CDR3 size: 15 residues. Trimming removed 0 bases from V and 1 base from J, with 10 bases in between. Germline values: CDR1 LNHNV, CDR2 YYDKDF (reference sequence). The CDR3 DNA reads TGTGCCACCAGCAGAGATAGGGGGTTGTCCTACGAGCAGTACTTC. As protein: CATSRDRGLSYEQYF.

This clone was counted only a few times. The chain uses TRBV4-1 and TRBJ1-5; possible D gene TRBD1, 5 bases. V dropped 4 bases and J dropped 4 bases, with 26 bases sitting between them. Germline V gene data show CDR1 as MGHRA and CDR2 as YSYEKL. The CDR3 runs 19 residues. As DNA, the CDR3 is TGCGCCAGCAGCCGCCTGTCGGGGGGAACTAGCTTGGGGAATCAGCCCCAGCATTTT. Encoded protein: CASSRLSGGTSLGNQPQHF.

Written as DNA, the CDR3 is TGTGCCAGCAGTTGGGGCCTAGCGGCAAGGGAGCAGTACTTC. Encoded protein: CASSWGLAAREQYF. V and J are TRBV27 and TRBJ2-7, with 7 bases aligning to TRBD2. With V trimmed by 4 bases and J by 7 bases, 10 bases remained unmatched. Germline lookup yields CDR1 MNHEY and CDR2 SMNVEV (reference sequence). The CDR3 extends over 14 amino acids.

V and J are TRBV27 and TRBJ2-2; no reliable D call. The V and J ends lost 2 bases and 6 bases respectively, with 7 bases between them. CDR3 length: 13 amino acids. Looked up from germline, CDR1 is MNHEY and CDR2 is SMNVEV (reference sequence). In DNA, the CDR3 is TGTGCCAGCAGTTTAGTTCGGGCCGGGGAGCTGTTTTTT. It specifies CASSLVRAGELFF.

The chain uses TRBV7-9 and TRBJ2-1, with a possible D match to TRBD1 (5 bases). The V gene lost 5 bases and the J gene lost 4 bases, with 18 bases spanning the gap. The CDR3 spans 16 residues. Germline CDR1 reads SEHNR; CDR2 reads FQNEAQ (reference sequence). Here the CDR3 reads CASSPTLWGAYNEQFF. CDR3 in DNA: TGTGCCAGCAGCCCAACTCTATGGGGCGCGTACAATGAGCAGTTCTTC.

This clone was counted a single time. The CDR3: CASSSWGRGSGSNEQFF. CDR3 nucleotides: TGTGCCAGCAGCTCCTGGGGTCGAGGCAGCGGCAGCAATGAGCAGTTCTTC. The V gene is TRBV11-2, the J gene TRBJ2-1; a possible D gene is TRBD2 (5 bases). Germline V gene sequence: CDR1 SGHAT, CDR2 FQNNGV. The V end was cut by 4 bases, the J end by 6 bases, with 22 bases between. The CDR3 loop spans 17 amino acids.

The V call is TRBV27, the J call TRBJ1-1; 8 nucleotides match TRBD1. The CDR3 covers 15 residues. Trimming took 5 bases from V and 3 from J; bases not matched to a gene: 8. Germline CDR1 and CDR2: MNHEY and SMNVEV (reference sequence). The CDR3 reads CASSPRGQVYTEAFF. The CDR3 DNA reads as TGTGCCAGCAGTCCCAGGGGGCAGGTTTACACTGAAGCTTTCTTT.

CDR3 residues: CASSLDWSNEQFF. The CDR3 DNA sequence: TGTGCCAGCAGCTTAGATTGGAGCAATGAGCAGTTCTTC. The gene calls are TRBV11-3 and TRBJ2-1; D is unresolved. CDR1 and CDR2 (germline): SGHNT, YENEEA. This CDR3 is 13 amino acids long. With 0 bases removed from V and 6 bases from J, the gap between germline ends came to 6 bases.

Only a few counts were recorded for this clone. The J gene is TRBJ1-2, the V gene TRBV7-3; D is ambiguous. The CDR3 extends over 13 amino acids. V dropped 7 bases and J dropped 8 bases, with 17 bases sitting between them. CDR1 and CDR2 from the germline V gene are SGHTA and FQGTGA. The CDR3 reads CASTPGEGIGYTF. In nucleotides, the CDR3 is TGTGCCAGCACCCCCGGAGAGGGCATCGGCTACACCTTC.

This clone came up once. V usage is TRBV6-6 and J usage is TRBJ1-6; 10 bases are a match to TRBD1. This CDR3 has 15 amino acids. Germline loops: CDR1 MNHNY, CDR2 SVGAGI (reference sequence). V lost 6 bases and J lost 9; bases outside the gene matches: 8. The CDR3, as DNA: TGTGCCAGCAGATCGGTGGGACAGGGGATTTCACCCCTCCACTTT. It specifies CASRSVGQGISPLHF.

This sequence joins TRBV2 and TRBJ2-1; TRBD2 matches at 12 bases. V dropped 2 bases and J dropped 4; count of bases not matched to a gene: 6. There are 17 residues in the CDR3. The V gene's germline CDR1 is SNHLY and CDR2 FYNNEI. CDR3 DNA: TGTGCCAGCAGTGAAAGCCTAGCGGGAGGGAGTTACAATGAGCAGTTCTTC. Its translation is CASSESLAGGSYNEQFF.

For the CDR3, the DNA is TGTGCCAGCAGCTTAGTTGGGGGGGGGAACTACGAGCAGTACTTC. Encoded protein: CASSLVGGGNYEQYF. The genes are TRBV7-2 and TRBJ2-7; 7 bases agree with TRBD2. Germline V gives CDR1 SGHTA, CDR2 FQGNSA. The CDR3 has 15 residues. V lost 1 base to trimming and J lost 3 bases; unmatched junction nucleotides: 6. Combining the CDR3 with reference TRBV7-2 and TRBJ2-7 gives the whole variable domain GAGVSQSPSNKVTEKGKDVELRCDPISGHTALYWYRQSLGQGLEFLIYFQGNSAPDKSGLPSDRFSAERTGGSVSTLTIQRTQQEDSAVYLCASSLVGGGNYEQYFGPGTRLTVT.

In DNA form, the CDR3 reads TGCGCCAGCAGCTACCCCCGTCGACAGGGATACGAGAACGAGCAGTACTTC. Residues: CASSYPRRQGYENEQYF. The chain carries TRBV5-1 and TRBJ2-7, with 7 bases that match TRBD1. This CDR3 has 17 residues. Germline CDR1 reads SGHRS; CDR2 reads YFSETQ. Losses at the gene ends were 3 bases for V and 5 bases for J; bases not matched to a gene: 17.

CDR3 nucleotide sequence: TGTGCCAGTAGTACGTGGACAGGGCAACTTAACGAGCAGTACTTC. Amino acid sequence: CASSTWTGQLNEQYF. The V and J genes are TRBV19 and TRBJ2-7, with TRBD1 identical over 8 bases. Looked up from germline, CDR1 is LNHDA and CDR2 is SQIVND (reference sequence). V was pared by 4 bases and J by 5 bases, with 10 bases of the junction left unmatched. The CDR3 runs to 15 residues.

This clone showed up just a few times. V gene TRBV6-5 combines with J gene TRBJ2-2, with TRBD2 matching 8 bases. Per the germline V gene, CDR1 is MNHEY and CDR2 is SVGAGI. CDR3 length: 11 residues. The V gene end was trimmed by 8 bases and the J gene end by 11 bases; junction bases not matched to a gene: 4. The CDR3 coding sequence is TGTGCCAGCGGGACTAGTTTAGAGCTGTTTTTT. Protein product: CASGTSLELFF.

This chain joins TRBV19 and TRBJ1-4, with D unclear. CDR1 and CDR2 (germline): LNHDA, SQIVND (reference sequence). Trimming removed 5 bases from V and 5 bases from J, with 12 bases in between. CDR3 length: 14 residues. The CDR3 DNA is TGTGCCAGTAGTCCTGGAGGGAACAATGAAAAACTGTTTTTT. Amino acid sequence: CASSPGGNNEKLFF.

The chain couples TRBV30 to TRBJ2-1; 12 bases match TRBD2. Unmatched junction bases numbered 1, after V lost 0 bases and J lost 7 bases. Germline CDR1 is GTSNPN and CDR2 is SVGIG (reference sequence). The CDR3 extends over 14 amino acids. This CDR3 is CAWSVLAGGNEQFF. The CDR3 nucleotides are TGTGCCTGGAGTGTACTAGCGGGAGGAAATGAGCAGTTCTTC.

This clone occurred a few times. This chain links TRBV10-2 with TRBJ2-1; 11 bases fit TRBD2. The V gene end was trimmed by 2 bases and the J gene end by 8 bases; junction bases not matched to a gene: 8. This CDR3 spans 16 amino acids. Germline CDR1 and CDR2: WSHSY and SAAADI. CDR3 nucleotide sequence: TGCGCCAGCAGTGAGAGTAGCGGGAGGGCCCGATATGAGCAGTTCTTC. It encodes CASSESSGRARYEQFF.

The chain employs TRBV19 and TRBJ1-1; D is ambiguous. With 3 bases removed from V and 4 bases from J, the gap between germline ends came to 21 bases. Germline V CDR1 and CDR2: LNHDA, SQIVND (reference sequence). The CDR3 is made up of 17 amino acids. The CDR3 is CASSIYHPGRTSTEAFF. In DNA, the CDR3 is TGTGCCAGTAGTATCTACCACCCGGGGAGGACGAGCACTGAAGCTTTCTTT. Variable domain in full (rest from reference TRBV19 and TRBJ1-1): DGGITQSPKYLFRKEGQNVTLSCEQNLNHDAMYWYRQDPGQGLRLIYYSQIVNDFQKGDIAEGYSVSREKKESFPLTVTSAQKNPTAFYLCASSIYHPGRTSTEAFFGQGTRLTVV.

In this sample, this clone turned up once. In DNA form, the CDR3 reads TGTGCCACCAGTGATTTGCAGCCGCCCAACAGGGGGGACGGGGATCAGCCCCAGCATTTT. It yields the protein CATSDLQPPNRGDGDQPQHF. The V call is TRBV24-1, the J call TRBJ1-5; 8 bases are shared with TRBD1. V was clipped by 0 bases and J by 5 bases; unmatched bases: 17. Germline loops: CDR1 KGHDR, CDR2 SFDVKD. This CDR3 region has 20 residues.

This clone was detected once. This chain connects TRBV7-2 to TRBJ2-1; 12 nucleotides match TRBD2. With 5 bases clipped from V and 10 bases from J, the junction kept 15 bases outside the gene matches. CDR3 length equals 17 residues. CDR1 is SGHTA, CDR2 FQGNSA, per germline. The CDR3: CASSLFQASGRAWEQFF. The CDR3 bases are TGTGCCAGCAGCCTCTTCCAGGCTAGCGGGAGGGCATGGGAGCAGTTCTTC.